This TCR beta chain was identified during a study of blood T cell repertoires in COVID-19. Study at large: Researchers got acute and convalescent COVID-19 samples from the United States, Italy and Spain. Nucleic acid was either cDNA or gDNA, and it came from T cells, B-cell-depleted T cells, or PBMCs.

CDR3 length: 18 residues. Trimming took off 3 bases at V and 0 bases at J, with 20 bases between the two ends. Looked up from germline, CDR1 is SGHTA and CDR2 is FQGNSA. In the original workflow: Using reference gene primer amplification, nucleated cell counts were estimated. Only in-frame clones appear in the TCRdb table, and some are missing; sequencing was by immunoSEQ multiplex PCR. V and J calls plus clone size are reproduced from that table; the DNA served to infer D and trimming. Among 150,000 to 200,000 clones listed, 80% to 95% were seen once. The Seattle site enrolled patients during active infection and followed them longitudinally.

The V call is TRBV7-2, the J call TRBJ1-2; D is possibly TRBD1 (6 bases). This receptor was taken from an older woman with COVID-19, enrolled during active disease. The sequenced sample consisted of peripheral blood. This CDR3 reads CASSLSRTESLSNYGYTF. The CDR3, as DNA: TGTGCCAGCAGCTTGAGCCGGACAGAAAGCCTCTCTAACTATGGCTACACCTTC. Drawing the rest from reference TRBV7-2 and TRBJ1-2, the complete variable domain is GAGVSQSPSNKVTEKGKDVELRCDPISGHTALYWYRQSLGQGLEFLIYFQGNSAPDKSGLPSDRFSAERTGGSVSTLTIQRTQQEDSAVYLCASSLSRTESLSNYGYTFGSGTRLTVV.